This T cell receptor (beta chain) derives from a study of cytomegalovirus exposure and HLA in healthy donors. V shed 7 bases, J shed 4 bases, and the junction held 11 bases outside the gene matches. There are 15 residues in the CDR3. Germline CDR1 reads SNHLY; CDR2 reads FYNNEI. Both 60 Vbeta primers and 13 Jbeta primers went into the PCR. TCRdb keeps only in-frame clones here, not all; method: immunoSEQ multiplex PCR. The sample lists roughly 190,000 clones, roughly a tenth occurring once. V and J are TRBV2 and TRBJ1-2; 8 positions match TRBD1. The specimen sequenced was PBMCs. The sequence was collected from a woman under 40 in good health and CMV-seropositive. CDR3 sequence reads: CASTFGTGRSYGYTF. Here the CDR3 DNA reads TGTGCCAGCACCTTCGGGACAGGCCGAAGCTATGGCTACACCTTC.